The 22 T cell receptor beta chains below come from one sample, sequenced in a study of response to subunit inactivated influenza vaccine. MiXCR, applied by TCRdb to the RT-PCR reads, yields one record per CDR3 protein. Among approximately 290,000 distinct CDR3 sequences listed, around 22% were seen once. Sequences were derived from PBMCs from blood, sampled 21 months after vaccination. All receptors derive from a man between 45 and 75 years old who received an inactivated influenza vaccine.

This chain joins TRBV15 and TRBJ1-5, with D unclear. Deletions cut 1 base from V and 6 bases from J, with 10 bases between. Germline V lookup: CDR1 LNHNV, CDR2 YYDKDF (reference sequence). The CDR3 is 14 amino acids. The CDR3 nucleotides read TGTGCCACCAGCAGAGTTGGGTCAGGTCAGCCCCAGCATTTT. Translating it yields CATSRVGSGQPQHF. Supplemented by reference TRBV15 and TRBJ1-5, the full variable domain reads DAMVIQNPRYQVTQFGKPVTLSCSQTLNHNVMYWYQQKSSQAPKLLFHYYDKDFNNEADTPDNFQSRRPNTSFCFLDIRSPGLGDTAMYLCATSRVGSGQPQHFGDGTRLSIL.

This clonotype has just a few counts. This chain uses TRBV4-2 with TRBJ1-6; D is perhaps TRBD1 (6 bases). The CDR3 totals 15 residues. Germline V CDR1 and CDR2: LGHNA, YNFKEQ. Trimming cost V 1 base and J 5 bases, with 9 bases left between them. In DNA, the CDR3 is TGTGCCAGCAGCCAAGTACAGGGAAATAATTCACCCCTCCACTTT. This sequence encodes CASSQVQGNNSPLHF.

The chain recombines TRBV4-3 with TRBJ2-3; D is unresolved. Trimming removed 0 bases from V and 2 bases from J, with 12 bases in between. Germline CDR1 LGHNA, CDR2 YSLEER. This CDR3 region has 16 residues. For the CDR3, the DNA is TGCGCCAGCAGCCAAGACCCAGCCAGGCTCACAGATACGCAGTATTTT. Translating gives CASSQDPARLTDTQYF.

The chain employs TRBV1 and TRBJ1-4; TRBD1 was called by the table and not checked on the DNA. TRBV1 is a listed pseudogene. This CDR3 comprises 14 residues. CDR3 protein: CTRQLDGTVEKLFF. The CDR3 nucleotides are TGCACCAGGCAATTAGACGGGACAGTTGAAAAACTGTTTTTT.

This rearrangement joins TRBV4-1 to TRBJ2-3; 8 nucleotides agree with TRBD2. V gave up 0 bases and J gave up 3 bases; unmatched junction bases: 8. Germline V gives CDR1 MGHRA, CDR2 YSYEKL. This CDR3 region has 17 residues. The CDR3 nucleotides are TGCGCCAGCAGCCAAGATAGGGTAGCGGGAAGGACAGATACGCAGTATTTT. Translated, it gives CASSQDRVAGRTDTQYF.

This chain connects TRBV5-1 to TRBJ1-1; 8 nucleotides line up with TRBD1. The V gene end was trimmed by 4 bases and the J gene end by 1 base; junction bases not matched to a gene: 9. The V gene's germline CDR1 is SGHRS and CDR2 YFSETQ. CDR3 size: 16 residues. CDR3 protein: CASSMGLTGANTEAFF. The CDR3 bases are TGCGCCAGCAGCATGGGCCTGACAGGGGCGAACACTGAAGCTTTCTTT.

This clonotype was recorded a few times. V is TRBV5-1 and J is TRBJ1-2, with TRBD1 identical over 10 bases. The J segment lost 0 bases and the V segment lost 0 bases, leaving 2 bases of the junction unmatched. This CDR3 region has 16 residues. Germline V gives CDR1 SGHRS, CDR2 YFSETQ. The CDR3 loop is CASSLGGTGANYGYTF. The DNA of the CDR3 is TGCGCCAGCAGCTTGGGAGGGACAGGGGCTAACTATGGCTACACCTTC.

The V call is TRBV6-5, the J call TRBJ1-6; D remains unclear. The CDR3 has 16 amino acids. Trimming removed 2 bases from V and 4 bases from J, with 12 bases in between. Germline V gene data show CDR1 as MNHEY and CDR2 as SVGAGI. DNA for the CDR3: TGTGCCAGCAGTTACGGTAATCCGTTGTATAATTCACCCCTCCACTTT. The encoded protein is CASSYGNPLYNSPLHF.

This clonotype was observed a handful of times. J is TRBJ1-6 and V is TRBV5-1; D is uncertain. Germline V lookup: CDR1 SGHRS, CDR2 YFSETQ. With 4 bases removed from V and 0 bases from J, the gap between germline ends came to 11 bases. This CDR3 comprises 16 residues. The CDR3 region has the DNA TGCGCCAGCAGCGTACAATCGAGCTCCTATAATTCACCCCTCCACTTT. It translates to CASSVQSSSYNSPLHF. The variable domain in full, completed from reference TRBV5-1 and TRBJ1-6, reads KAGVTQTPRYLIKTRGQQVTLSCSPISGHRSVSWYQQTPGQGLQFLFEYFSETQRNKGNFPGRFSGRQFSNSRSEMNVSTLELGDSALYLCASSVQSSSYNSPLHFGNGTRLTVT.

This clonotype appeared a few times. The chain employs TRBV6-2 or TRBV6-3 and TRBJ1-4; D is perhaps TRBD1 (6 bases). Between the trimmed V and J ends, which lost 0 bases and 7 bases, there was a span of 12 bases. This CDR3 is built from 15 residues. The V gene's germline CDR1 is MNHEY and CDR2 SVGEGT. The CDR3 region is CASSYSQGSGEKLFF. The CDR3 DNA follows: TGTGCCAGCAGTTACTCACAGGGCAGCGGTGAAAAACTGTTTTTT.

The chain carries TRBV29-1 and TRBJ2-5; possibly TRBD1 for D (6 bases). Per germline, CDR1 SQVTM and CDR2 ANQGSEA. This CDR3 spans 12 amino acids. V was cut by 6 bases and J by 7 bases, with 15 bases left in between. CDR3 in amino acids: CSVPDSVLTQYF. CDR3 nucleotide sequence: TGCAGCGTGCCGGACAGCGTTCTGACCCAGTACTTC.

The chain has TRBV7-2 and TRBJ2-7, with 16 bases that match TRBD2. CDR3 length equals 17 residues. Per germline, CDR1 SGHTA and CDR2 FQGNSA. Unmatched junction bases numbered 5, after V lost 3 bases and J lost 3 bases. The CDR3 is CASSLGLAGGPVYEQYF. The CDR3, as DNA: TGTGCCAGCAGCTTGGGACTAGCGGGAGGGCCAGTCTACGAGCAGTACTTC.

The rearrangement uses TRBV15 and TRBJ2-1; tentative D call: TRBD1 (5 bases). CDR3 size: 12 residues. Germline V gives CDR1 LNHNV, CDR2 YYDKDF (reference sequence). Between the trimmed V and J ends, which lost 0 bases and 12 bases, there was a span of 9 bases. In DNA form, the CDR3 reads TGTGCCACCAGCAGAGATTTAGGGGCGCAGTTCTTC. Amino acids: CATSRDLGAQFF.

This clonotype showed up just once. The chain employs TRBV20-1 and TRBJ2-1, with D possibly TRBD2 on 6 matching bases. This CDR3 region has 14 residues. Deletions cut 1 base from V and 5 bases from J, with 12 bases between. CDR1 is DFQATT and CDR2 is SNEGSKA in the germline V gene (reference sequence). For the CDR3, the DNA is TGCAGTGCTAGAGCGACTAGTCCCCACAATGAGCAGTTCTTC. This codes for CSARATSPHNEQFF.

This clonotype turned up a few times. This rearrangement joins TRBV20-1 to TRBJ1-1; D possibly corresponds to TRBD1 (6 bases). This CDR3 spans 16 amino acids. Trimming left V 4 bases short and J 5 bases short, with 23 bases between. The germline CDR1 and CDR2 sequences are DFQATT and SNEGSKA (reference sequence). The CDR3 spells CSAMGLNRVRGTEAFF. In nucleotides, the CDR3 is TGCAGTGCTATGGGACTAAACAGGGTACGTGGAACTGAAGCTTTCTTT.

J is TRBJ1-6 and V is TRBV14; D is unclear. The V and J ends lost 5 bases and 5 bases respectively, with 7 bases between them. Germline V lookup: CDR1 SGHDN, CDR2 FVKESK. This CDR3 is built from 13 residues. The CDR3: CASSAQHNSPLHF. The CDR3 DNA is TGTGCCAGCAGCGCCCAACATAATTCACCCCTCCACTTT.

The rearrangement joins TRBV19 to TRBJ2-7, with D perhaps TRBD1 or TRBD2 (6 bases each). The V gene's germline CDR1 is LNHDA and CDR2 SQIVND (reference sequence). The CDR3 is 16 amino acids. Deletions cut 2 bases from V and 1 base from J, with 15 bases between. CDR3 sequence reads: CASSISGASVSYEQYF. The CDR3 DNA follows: TGTGCCAGTAGTATATCGGGGGCCAGTGTATCCTACGAGCAGTACTTC.

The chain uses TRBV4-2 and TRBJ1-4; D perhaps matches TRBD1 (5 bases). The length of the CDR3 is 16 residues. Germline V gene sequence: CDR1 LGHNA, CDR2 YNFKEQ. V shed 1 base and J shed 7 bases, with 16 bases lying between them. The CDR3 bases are TGTGCCAGCAGCCAAGTCGTGGGGGGAGGGAGTGAAAAACTGTTTTTT. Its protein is CASSQVVGGGSEKLFF.

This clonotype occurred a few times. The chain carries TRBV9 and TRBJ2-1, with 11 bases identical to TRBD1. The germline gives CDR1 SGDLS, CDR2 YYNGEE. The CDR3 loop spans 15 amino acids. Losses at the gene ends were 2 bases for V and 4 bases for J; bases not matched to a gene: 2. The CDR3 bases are TGTGCCAGCAGCGTCGGGACAGGGGGTTACAATGAGCAGTTCTTC. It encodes CASSVGTGGYNEQFF.

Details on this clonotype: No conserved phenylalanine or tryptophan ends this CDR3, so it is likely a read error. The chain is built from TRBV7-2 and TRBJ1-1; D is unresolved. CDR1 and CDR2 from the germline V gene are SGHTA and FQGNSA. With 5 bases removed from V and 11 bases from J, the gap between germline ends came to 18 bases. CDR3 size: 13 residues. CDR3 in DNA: TGTGCCAGCAGCCCACGGAGAGGGCTCGGGGCTTTCTCT. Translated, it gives CASSPRRGLGAFS.

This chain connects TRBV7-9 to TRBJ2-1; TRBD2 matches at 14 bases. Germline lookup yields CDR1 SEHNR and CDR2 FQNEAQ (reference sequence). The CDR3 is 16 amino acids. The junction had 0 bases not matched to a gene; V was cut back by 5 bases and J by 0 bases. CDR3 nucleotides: TGTGCCAGCAGCGGGACTAGCGGGAGCTCCTACAATGAGCAGTTCTTC. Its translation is CASSGTSGSSYNEQFF.

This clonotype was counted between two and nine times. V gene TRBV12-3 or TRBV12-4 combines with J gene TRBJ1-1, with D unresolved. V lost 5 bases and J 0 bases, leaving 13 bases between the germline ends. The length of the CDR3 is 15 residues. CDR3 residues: CASSPRANVNTEAFF. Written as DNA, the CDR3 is TGTGCCAGCAGTCCACGTGCGAACGTGAACACTGAAGCTTTCTTT.